The rows below give T cell receptor beta chains drawn from one sample of a study of long-term antiretroviral therapy in people with HIV. TCRdb keeps only in-frame clones here, not all; method: immunoSEQ multiplex PCR. This table holds tens of thousands of clones, 95% found once. Sequencing used unsorted PBMCs, obtained 5.3 years after starting antiretroviral therapy. The receptors come from a man aged 45-65 years with HIV. Each CDR3 is given with its conserved first and last residue. Each record gives: clone size, J gene, V gene, D gene, CDR3 protein, CDR3 DNA. A D gene is named only where the DNA matches it firmly. The size entry is marked missing in some rows and otherwise reads once, few, many or a size class.

clone_size: once; j_call: TRBJ1-6; v_call: TRBV25-1; d_call: NA; cdr3_aa: CASSAQAYNSPLHF; cdr3_nt: TGTGCCAGCAGTGCCCAGGCGTATAATTCACCCCTCCACTTT
clone_size: NA; j_call: TRBJ2-1; v_call: TRBV18; d_call: TRBD1; cdr3_aa: CASSPRDRFYNEQFF; cdr3_nt: TGTGCCAGCTCACCACGGGACAGGTTCTACAATGAGCAGTTCTTC
clone_size: NA; j_call: TRBJ1-4; v_call: TRBV5-1; d_call: TRBD1; cdr3_aa: CASSPGDRVNEKLFF; cdr3_nt: TGCGCCAGCAGCCCAGGTGACAGGGTTAATGAAAAACTGTTTTTT
clone_size: NA; j_call: TRBJ2-2; v_call: TRBV14; d_call: NA; cdr3_aa: CASSQDRARANTGELFF; cdr3_nt: TGTGCCAGCAGCCAAGATAGGGCCAGGGCGAACACCGGGGAGCTGTTTTTT
clone_size: NA; j_call: TRBJ2-3; v_call: TRBV6-4; d_call: TRBD2; cdr3_aa: CASSDAGGGTDTQYF; cdr3_nt: TGTGCCAGCAGTGACGCGGGGGGGGGCACAGATACGCAGTATTTT
clone_size: NA; j_call: TRBJ2-7; v_call: TRBV4-2; d_call: NA; cdr3_aa: CASSQRHDSSYEQYF; cdr3_nt: TGTGCCAGCAGCCAGAGACACGACAGCTCCTACGAGCAGTACTTC
clone_size: NA; j_call: TRBJ2-1; v_call: TRBV9; d_call: TRBD2; cdr3_aa: CASSRTSGLYNEQFF; cdr3_nt: TGTGCCAGCAGCCGGACTAGCGGGCTGTACAATGAGCAGTTCTTC
clone_size: NA; j_call: TRBJ2-7; v_call: TRBV6-5; d_call: NA; cdr3_aa: CASSPGAVDYEQYF; cdr3_nt: TGTGCCAGCAGCCCCGGGGCAGTGGATTACGAGCAGTACTTC
clone_size: NA; j_call: TRBJ2-3; v_call: TRBV7-6; d_call: TRBD1; cdr3_aa: CASSFGQGADTQYF; cdr3_nt: TGTGCCAGCAGCTTTGGACAGGGTGCAGATACGCAGTATTTT
clone_size: NA; j_call: TRBJ1-1; v_call: TRBV5-1; d_call: NA; cdr3_aa: CASSRGVGAFF; cdr3_nt: TGCGCCAGCAGCCGCGGGGTGGGAGCTTTCTTT
clone_size: NA; j_call: TRBJ1-1; v_call: TRBV5-6; d_call: NA; cdr3_aa: CASSPQAGRGTEAFF; cdr3_nt: TGTGCCAGCAGTCCCCAGGCAGGGAGGGGCACTGAAGCTTTCTTT
clone_size: NA; j_call: TRBJ1-4; v_call: TRBV28; d_call: NA; cdr3_aa: CASSSTGNGPEKLFF; cdr3_nt: TGTGCCAGCAGTTCCACAGGGAATGGACCTGAAAAACTGTTTTTT
clone_size: NA; j_call: TRBJ2-7; v_call: TRBV6-6; d_call: TRBD2; cdr3_aa: CASSYSASGTYEQYF; cdr3_nt: TGTGCCAGCAGTTACTCGGCTAGCGGGACCTACGAGCAGTACTTC
clone_size: NA; j_call: TRBJ2-2; v_call: TRBV4-1; d_call: NA; cdr3_aa: CASSQEVTGELFF; cdr3_nt: TGCGCCAGCAGCCAAGAGGTTACCGGGGAGCTGTTTTTT
clone_size: NA; j_call: TRBJ1-1; v_call: TRBV10-3; d_call: NA; cdr3_aa: CAISPTGEEAFF; cdr3_nt: TGTGCCATCAGTCCGACAGGTGAGGAAGCTTTCTTT